The 32 T cell receptor beta chains listed next were all sequenced from one sample in a study of T cell responses to AZD1222 COVID-19 vaccine. Sequencing used immunoSEQ multiplex PCR; TCRdb keeps in-frame clones, though not all of them. The data contain more than 90,000 clones, approximately 84% of them singletons. The specimen comprised peripheral blood, sampled 28 days after the second AZD1222 dose. All receptors derive from an adult who received the AZD1222 COVID-19 vaccine.

The gene calls are TRBV9 and TRBJ1-2; a weak D match, TRBD1 (5 bases). The V gene's germline CDR1 is SGDLS and CDR2 YYNGEE. The CDR3 is made up of 13 amino acids. V lost 3 bases and J lost 4, with 10 bases in between. The CDR3 region is CASSASGPYGYTF. The CDR3 region has the DNA TGTGCCAGCAGCGCCTCAGGGCCCTATGGCTACACCTTC.

This clone was detected a few times. This chain uses TRBV6-1 with TRBJ1-2; 7 bases line up with TRBD1. Trimming took 2 bases from V and 5 from J; bases not matched to a gene: 2. This CDR3 is 13 amino acids long. Germline-derived CDR1 and CDR2 are MNHNS and SASEGT. CDR3 residues: CASSEQGGYGYTF. In DNA form, the CDR3 reads TGTGCCAGCAGTGAACAGGGGGGTTATGGCTACACCTTC.

The J gene is TRBJ1-1, the V gene TRBV5-1; D is perhaps TRBD1 (5 bases). From germline, CDR1 is SGHRS and CDR2 YFSETQ. V was shortened by 0 bases and J by 3 bases, with 9 bases between the two germline ends. The CDR3 is 14 amino acids. CDR3 bases: TGCGCCAGCAGCTTGGTACTAGGGGACACTGAAGCTTTCTTT. Its protein is CASSLVLGDTEAFF.

The rearrangement uses TRBV4-1 and TRBJ2-3; no clear D gene. V lost 3 bases and J lost 4, with 5 bases in between. The CDR3 has 12 residues. Germline V CDR1 and CDR2: MGHRA, YSYEKL. CDR3 region: CASSHLADTQYF. DNA of the CDR3: TGCGCCAGCAGCCACCTGGCAGATACGCAGTATTTT.

This rearrangement joins TRBV29-1 to TRBJ2-2; TRBD1 matches 7 bases. Trimming cost V 7 bases and J 0 bases; bases outside gene matches: 8. This CDR3 has 15 amino acids. The germline CDR1 and CDR2 sequences are SQVTM and ANQGSEA. For the CDR3, the DNA is TGCAGCGGCGGACCCGGGACAGCGAACACCGGGGAGCTGTTTTTT. Translation: CSGGPGTANTGELFF.

The chain links TRBV29-1 to TRBJ1-1; 10 nucleotides line up with TRBD1. CDR1 and CDR2 from the germline V gene are SQVTM and ANQGSEA. This CDR3 comprises 12 residues. Unmatched junction bases numbered 2, after V lost 4 bases and J lost 6 bases. CDR3 nucleotide sequence: TGCAGCGTTGGGGGGACAGGGGCTGAAGCTTTCTTT. Amino acids: CSVGGTGAEAFF.

The gene calls are TRBV5-1 and TRBJ2-7; D might be TRBD2 (6 bases). V gave up 4 bases and J gave up 3 bases, with 11 bases separating them. Germline loops: CDR1 SGHRS, CDR2 YFSETQ. This CDR3 region has 13 residues. CDR3 loop: CASSREAGYEQYF. CDR3 bases: TGCGCCAGCAGCCGGGAAGCGGGCTACGAGCAGTACTTC.

The chain joins TRBV6-5 to TRBJ2-3; D gene uncertain. Trimming took 5 bases from V and 5 from J, leaving 14 bases between them. This CDR3 is built from 14 residues. The germline V gene encodes CDR1 MNHEY and CDR2 SVGAGI. In DNA form, the CDR3 reads TGTGCCAGCAGTCCCTTCGGTTTGCAAGATACGCAGTATTTT. It is translated as CASSPFGLQDTQYF.

V and J are TRBV28 and TRBJ1-2; 7 bases fit TRBD1. Losses at the gene ends were 5 bases for V and 1 base for J; bases not matched to a gene: 4. This CDR3 contains 14 residues. Germline CDR1 and CDR2: MDHEN and SYDVKM. This CDR3 is CASSVTGVNYGYTF. DNA of the CDR3: TGTGCCAGCAGTGTCACAGGGGTTAACTATGGCTACACCTTC.

The chain links TRBV19 to TRBJ2-1; a weak D match, TRBD1 (6 bases). V gave up 1 base and J gave up 1 base, with 17 bases separating them. The CDR3 has 18 residues. The germline V gene has CDR1 LNHDA and CDR2 SQIVND (reference sequence). This chain's CDR3 is CASSIGAGALTSYNEQFF. CDR3 DNA: TGTGCCAGTAGTATAGGGGCAGGGGCATTAACTTCCTACAATGAGCAGTTCTTC.

The V gene is TRBV18, the J gene TRBJ2-5, with 9 bases that match TRBD2. The CDR3 has 16 residues. Germline V CDR1 and CDR2: KGHSH, LQKENI. Germline trimming cut 3 bases from V and 3 bases from J; bases unmatched to any gene: 8. The CDR3 DNA follows: TGTGCCAGCTCACCTAGTAGCGGGAGTCTCAAAGAGACCCAGTACTTC. It is translated as CASSPSSGSLKETQYF.

This clone was detected only a few times. The genes are TRBV7-9 and TRBJ1-5, with 8 bases identical to TRBD1. Germline V gene sequence: CDR1 SEHNR, CDR2 FQNEAQ (reference sequence). Trimming cost V 6 bases and J 4 bases; bases outside gene matches: 5. The CDR3 spans 14 residues. The CDR3 DNA reads as TGTGCCAGCAGTTTACAGGGGGGAAATCAGCCCCAGCATTTT. This translates into CASSLQGGNQPQHF.

This chain joins TRBV27 and TRBJ1-1; tentatively, D is TRBD1 (5 bases). The CDR3 consists of 20 residues. V was clipped by 3 bases and J by 7 bases, with 33 bases between them. Germline-derived CDR1 and CDR2 are MNHEY and SMNVEV (reference sequence). The chain's CDR3 is CASSLRSWRGLRRGADEAFF. The DNA for the CDR3 is TGTGCCAGCAGTTTGAGGTCCTGGCGTGGCTTGAGACGCGGGGCAGATGAAGCTTTCTTT.

This sequence joins TRBV3-1 (or the pseudogene TRBV3-2) and TRBJ1-2, with D unresolved. The CDR3 sequence is 14 residues long. V was clipped by 1 base and J by 2 bases, with 8 bases between them. CDR1 LGHDT and CDR2 YNNKEL come from the germline V gene (reference sequence). CDR3 region: CASSQAALNYGYTF. The CDR3 region has the DNA TGTGCCAGCAGCCAAGCGGCACTGAACTATGGCTACACCTTC.

The chain joins TRBV3-1 (or the pseudogene TRBV3-2) to TRBJ1-1; no definite D call. V lost 4 bases to trimming and J lost 1 base, with 10 bases between them. There are 14 residues in the CDR3. Germline lookup yields CDR1 LGHDT and CDR2 YNNKEL (reference sequence). In DNA form, the CDR3 reads TGTGCCAGCAGCCCATCCGGAAGGAACACTGAAGCTTTCTTT. Its translation is CASSPSGRNTEAFF.

The chain uses TRBV10-3 and TRBJ1-4, with D possibly matching TRBD1 (5 bases). This CDR3 contains 15 residues. V lost 0 bases, J lost 8 bases, and 13 bases lay in between. CDR1 is ENHRY and CDR2 is SYGVKD in the germline V gene. CDR3 in DNA: TGTGCCATCAGTGAGTCAGGCGGGGAGGGGGAAAAACTGTTTTTT. Its translation: CAISESGGEGEKLFF.

This clone was observed a few times. This rearrangement joins TRBV5-1 to TRBJ2-5, with TRBD1 matching over 9 bases. Germline V lookup: CDR1 SGHRS, CDR2 YFSETQ. The CDR3 has 14 residues. The ends lost 1 base at V and 5 bases at J; junction bases unmatched: 3. The CDR3 region is CASSLQTGGETQYF. The CDR3 bases are TGCGCCAGCAGCTTGCAGACAGGGGGGGAGACCCAGTACTTC.

This sequence joins TRBV21-1 and TRBJ2-5; the table gives TRBD2 as D, unverified against the DNA. TRBV21-1 counts as a pseudogene. The CDR3 is 14 residues long. The CDR3 here is CASSPHLRQETQYF. The CDR3 region has the DNA TGTGCCAGCAGCCCCCACCTGAGGCAAGAGACCCAGTACTTC.

This clone was seen only once. The chain has TRBV7-8 and TRBJ2-5; 7 bases align to TRBD1. CDR1 is SGHVS and CDR2 is FQNEAQ in the germline V gene. The CDR3 contains 14 residues. With V trimmed by 5 bases and J by 7 bases, 10 bases remained unmatched. CDR3 DNA sequence: TGTGCCAGCAGCAACCGACAGGGCCCGGGGACCCAGTACTTC. As protein: CASSNRQGPGTQYF. The variable domain in full, with the rest retrieved from reference TRBV7-8 and TRBJ2-5, is GAGVSQSPRYKVAKRGQDVALRCDPISGHVSLFWYQQALGQGPEFLTYFQNEAQLDKSGLPSDRFFAERPEGSVSTLKIQRTQQEDSAVYLCASSNRQGPGTQYFGPGTRLLVL.

The J gene is TRBJ2-1, the V gene TRBV9, with 7 bases fitting TRBD2. Germline V gene data show CDR1 as SGDLS and CDR2 as YYNGEE. This CDR3 contains 13 residues. The V gene end was trimmed by 0 bases and the J gene end by 7 bases; junction bases not matched to a gene: 1. CDR3 coding DNA: TGTGCCAGCAGCGTAGAAGCGGGGAATGAGCAGTTCTTC. Protein product: CASSVEAGNEQFF.

The chain couples TRBV3-1 (or the pseudogene TRBV3-2) to TRBJ1-6; a weak D match, TRBD1 (5 bases). The CDR3 consists of 16 residues. Between the trimmed V and J ends, which lost 6 bases and 5 bases, there was a span of 17 bases. Germline assignment: CDR1 LGHDT and CDR2 YNNKEL (reference sequence). In DNA, the CDR3 is TGTGCCAGCAGTTATACGGGACTAAGCCATAATTCACCCCTCCACTTT. This gives the protein CASSYTGLSHNSPLHF.

The gene calls are TRBV5-8 and TRBJ2-7; maybe TRBD1 (6 bases). The CDR3 is 12 residues long. CDR1 SGHTS and CDR2 YDEGEE come from the germline V gene. V was clipped by 6 bases and J by 3 bases, with 10 bases between them. CDR3: CASNRRGYEQYF. The CDR3, as DNA: TGTGCCAGCAACCGCAGGGGCTACGAGCAGTACTTC.

The chain has TRBV2 and TRBJ2-1, with TRBD1 as a possible D gene (5 bases). Deletions cut 5 bases from V and 2 bases from J, with 13 bases between. Germline CDR1 reads SNHLY; CDR2 reads FYNNEI. CDR3 length: 15 residues. For the CDR3, the DNA is TGTGCCAGCAGTCCAGGGATTGGCACCTACAATGAGCAGTTCTTC. This gives the protein CASSPGIGTYNEQFF.

The chain links TRBV7-2 to TRBJ2-5; D call uncertain. CDR1 and CDR2 (germline): SGHTA, FQGNSA. The V end lost 5 bases, the J end lost 4 bases, and 14 bases lay between the germline ends. The CDR3 has 14 amino acids. CDR3 bases: TGTGCCAGCAGCGTCGTCTCGGGTTTAGAGACCCAGTACTTC. Protein product: CASSVVSGLETQYF.

The J gene is TRBJ2-3, the V gene TRBV19, with 8 nucleotides matching TRBD1. The CDR3 contains 15 residues. V lost 5 bases and J lost 3; bases outside the gene matches: 7. Germline assignment: CDR1 LNHDA and CDR2 SQIVND (reference sequence). In DNA, the CDR3 is TGTGCCAGTAGTCCTAGGACAGGGTGGACAGATACGCAGTATTTT. Residues: CASSPRTGWTDTQYF.

This clone has only a few counts. The chain links TRBV5-6 to TRBJ1-1; D remains unclear. Germline CDR1 is SGHDT and CDR2 is YYEEEE. The V end was cut by 4 bases, the J end by 5 bases, with 18 bases between. The CDR3 extends over 15 amino acids. CDR3 loop: CASSARPHPGTEAFF. The CDR3 DNA reads as TGTGCCAGCAGCGCCCGACCCCATCCCGGGACTGAAGCTTTCTTT.

This clone has only one observation. The V gene is TRBV14, the J gene TRBJ2-1; possibly TRBD2 for D (6 bases). Looked up from germline, CDR1 is SGHDN and CDR2 is FVKESK. V was shortened by 0 bases and J by 1 base, with 25 bases between the two germline ends. The CDR3 sequence is 21 residues long. The CDR3 region has the DNA TGTGCCAGCAGCCAAGATCGTGACAGCCGAATGGCGGGACCTTCCTACAATGAGCAGTTCTTC. Protein: CASSQDRDSRMAGPSYNEQFF. Variable domain in full (rest from reference TRBV14 and TRBJ2-1): EAGVTQFPSHSVIEKGQTVTLRCDPISGHDNLYWYRRVMGKEIKFLLHFVKESKQDESGMPNNRFLAERTGGTYSTLKVQPAELEDSGVYFCASSQDRDSRMAGPSYNEQFFGPGTRLTVL.

The chain uses TRBV2 and TRBJ2-5, with 7 bases identical to TRBD2. There are 13 residues in the CDR3. The V gene's germline CDR1 is SNHLY and CDR2 FYNNEI. With V trimmed by 8 bases and J by 5 bases, 8 bases remained unmatched. The CDR3 sequence is CASRGVVIETQYF. The DNA for the CDR3 is TGTGCCAGCCGGGGGGTAGTCATTGAGACCCAGTACTTC.

This chain uses TRBV7-9 with TRBJ2-5; 11 positions agree with TRBD2. Trimming took 4 bases from V and 2 from J; bases not matched to a gene: 9. The germline gives CDR1 SEHNR, CDR2 FQNEAQ (reference sequence). CDR3 size: 17 residues. The CDR3 loop reads CASSSELAGAVQETQYF. CDR3 bases: TGTGCCAGCAGCTCTGAACTAGCGGGGGCGGTACAAGAGACCCAGTACTTC.

The chain carries TRBV19 and TRBJ2-1; 10 bases agree with TRBD2. Germline-derived CDR1 and CDR2 are LNHDA and SQIVND (reference sequence). With V trimmed by 4 bases and J by 2 bases, 2 bases remained unmatched. The CDR3 has 15 residues. The CDR3 reads CASSKTSGAYNEQFF. The CDR3 coding sequence is TGTGCCAGTAGTAAAACTAGCGGGGCCTACAATGAGCAGTTCTTC.

The chain links TRBV29-1 to TRBJ2-7, with a possible D match to TRBD2 (6 bases). V lost 4 bases, J lost 5 bases, and 12 bases lay in between. This CDR3 contains 12 residues. The V gene's germline CDR1 is SQVTM and CDR2 ANQGSEA. DNA of the CDR3: TGCAGCGTTGGGGCAGGAGGGAACGAGCAGTACTTC. As protein: CSVGAGGNEQYF.

The chain combines TRBV7-8 with TRBJ2-2; the match to TRBD1 covers 9 bases. Germline assignment: CDR1 SGHVS and CDR2 FQNEAQ. The CDR3 runs 18 residues. V gave up 1 base and J gave up 7 bases; unmatched junction bases: 13. As DNA, the CDR3 is TGTGCCAGCAGCTTAGGGCCCACAGGGGGCACAGTAGGCGGGGAGCTGTTTTTT. This translates into CASSLGPTGGTVGGELFF. Combining the CDR3 with reference TRBV7-8 and TRBJ2-2 gives the whole variable domain GAGVSQSPRYKVAKRGQDVALRCDPISGHVSLFWYQQALGQGPEFLTYFQNEAQLDKSGLPSDRFFAERPEGSVSTLKIQRTQQEDSAVYLCASSLGPTGGTVGGELFFGEGSRLTVL.